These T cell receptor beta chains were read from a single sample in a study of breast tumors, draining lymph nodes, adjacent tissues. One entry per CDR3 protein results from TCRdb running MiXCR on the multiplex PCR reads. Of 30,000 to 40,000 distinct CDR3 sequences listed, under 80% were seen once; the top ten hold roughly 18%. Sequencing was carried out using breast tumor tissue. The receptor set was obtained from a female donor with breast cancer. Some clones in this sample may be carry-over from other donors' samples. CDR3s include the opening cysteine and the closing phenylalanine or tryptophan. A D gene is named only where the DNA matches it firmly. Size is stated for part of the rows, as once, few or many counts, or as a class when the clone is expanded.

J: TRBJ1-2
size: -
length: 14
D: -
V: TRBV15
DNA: TGTGCCACCAGCAGAGACAGGGCCAACTCTGGAAACACCTTC
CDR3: CATSRDRANSGNTF

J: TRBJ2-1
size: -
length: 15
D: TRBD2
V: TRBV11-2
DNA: TGTGCCAGCAGCTCTGCTAGCGGGAGGGGGAATGAGCAGTTCTTC
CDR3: CASSSASGRGNEQFF

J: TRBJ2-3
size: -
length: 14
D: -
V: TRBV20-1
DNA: TGCAGTGCTATGTGGACTTCGGTAATTAATACGCAGTATTTT
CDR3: CSAMWTSVINTQYF

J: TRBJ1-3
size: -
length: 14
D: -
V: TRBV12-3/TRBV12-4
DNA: TGTGCCAGCAGTACCCGGACCTTGGGAAACACCATATATTTT
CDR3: CASSTRTLGNTIYF

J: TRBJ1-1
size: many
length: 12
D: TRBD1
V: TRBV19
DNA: TGTGCCAGTAGTAGGGACAGGGGGAGAGCTTTCTTT
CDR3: CASSRDRGRAFF

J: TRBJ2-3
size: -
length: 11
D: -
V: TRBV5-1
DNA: TGCGCCAACAGCTCCCAAGATACGCAGTATTTT
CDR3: CANSSQDTQYF

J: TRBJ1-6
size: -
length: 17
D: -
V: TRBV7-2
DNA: TGTGCCAGCAGCAGCCAGCCCCAGGGTCTCGGGAATTCACCCCTCCACTTT
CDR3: CASSSQPQGLGNSPLHF

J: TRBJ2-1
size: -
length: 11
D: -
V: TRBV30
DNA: TGTGCCTGGAGTGTGGGAATAGAGCAGTTCTTC
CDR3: CAWSVGIEQFF

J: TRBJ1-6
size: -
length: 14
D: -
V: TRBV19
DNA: TGTGCCAGTAGTATCGGGCAGGGCGGTTCACCCCTCCACTTT
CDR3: CASSIGQGGSPLHF

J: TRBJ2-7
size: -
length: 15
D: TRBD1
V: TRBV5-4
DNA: TGTGCCAGCAGCCCGGGGACAGCGCTCTCCTACGAGCAGTACTTC
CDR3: CASSPGTALSYEQYF

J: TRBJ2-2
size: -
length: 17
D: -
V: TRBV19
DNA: TGTGCCAGTAGTGGGGGGCCGTTCGAAACCCAGCCCGGGGAGCTGTTTTTT
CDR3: CASSGGPFETQPGELFF

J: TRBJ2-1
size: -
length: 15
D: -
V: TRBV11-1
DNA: TGTGCCAGCAGCTTACAGCGAGGGCCCCACAATGAGCAGTTCTTC
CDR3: CASSLQRGPHNEQFF

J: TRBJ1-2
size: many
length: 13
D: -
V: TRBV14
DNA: TGTGCCAGCAGCCCTAGGTCGGCCGCGGGGAACACCTTC
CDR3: CASSPRSAAGNTF

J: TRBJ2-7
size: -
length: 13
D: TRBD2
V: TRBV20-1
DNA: TGCAGTGCTAGTCCGGGAGGGCTCTACGAGCAGTACTTC
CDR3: CSASPGGLYEQYF

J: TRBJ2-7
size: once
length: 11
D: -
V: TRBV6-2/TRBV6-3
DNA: TGTGCCAGCGGGACCTCTTACGAGCAGTACTTC
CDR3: CASGTSYEQYF

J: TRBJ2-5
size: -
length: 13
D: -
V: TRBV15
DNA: TGTGCCACCAGCCGATACGTGGAAGAGACCCAGTACTTC
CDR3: CATSRYVEETQYF

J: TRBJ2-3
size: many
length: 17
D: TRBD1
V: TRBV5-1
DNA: TGCGCCAGCAGCCGGAGGTTCCCGGGACAGGTCCCAGATACGCAGTATTTT
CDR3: CASSRRFPGQVPDTQYF

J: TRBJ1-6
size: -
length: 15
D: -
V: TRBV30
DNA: TGTGCCTGGAGCCAACCCGGGGCGAGTAATTCACCCCTCCACTTT
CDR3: CAWSQPGASNSPLHF

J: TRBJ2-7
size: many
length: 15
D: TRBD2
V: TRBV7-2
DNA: TGTGCCAGCAGCTTAGGAGGACTAGCGACCTACGAGCAGTACTTC
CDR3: CASSLGGLATYEQYF

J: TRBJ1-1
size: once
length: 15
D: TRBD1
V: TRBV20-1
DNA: TGCAGTGCTAGTGACCTAGGGACAGGCCGGACTGAAGCTTTCTTT
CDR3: CSASDLGTGRTEAFF

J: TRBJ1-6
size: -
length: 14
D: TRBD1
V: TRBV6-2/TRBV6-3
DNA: TGTGCCAGCAGAAGACCGGGACAGGGCTCACCCCTCCACTTT
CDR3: CASRRPGQGSPLHF

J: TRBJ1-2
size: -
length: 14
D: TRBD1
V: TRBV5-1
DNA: TGTGCCAGCAGCTCCTGGGACAGGAACTATGGCTACACCTTC
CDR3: CASSSWDRNYGYTF

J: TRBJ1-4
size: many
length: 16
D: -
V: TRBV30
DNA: TGTGCCTGGAGTGCAGGGTATGGTCCAACTAATGAAAAACTGTTTTTT
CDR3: CAWSAGYGPTNEKLFF

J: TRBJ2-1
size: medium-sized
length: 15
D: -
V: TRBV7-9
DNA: TGTGCCAGCAGCCCAACGCCTAGCTCCTACAATGAGCAGTTCTTC
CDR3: CASSPTPSSYNEQFF

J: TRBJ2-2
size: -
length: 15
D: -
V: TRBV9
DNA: TGTGCCAGCAGCCAGAAGATCGGGGATACCGGGGAGCCGTTTTTT
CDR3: CASSQKIGDTGEPFF

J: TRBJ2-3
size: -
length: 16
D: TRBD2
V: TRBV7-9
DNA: TGTGCCAGCAGCCCGACTAGCGGGGGGGCAGAAGATACGCAGTATTTT
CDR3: CASSPTSGGAEDTQYF

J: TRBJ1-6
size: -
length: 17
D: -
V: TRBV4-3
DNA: TGCGCCAGCAGCCAAGAGGAAGGGACAATGAGTAATTCACCCCTCCACTTT
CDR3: CASSQEEGTMSNSPLHF

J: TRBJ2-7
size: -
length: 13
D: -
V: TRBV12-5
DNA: TGTGCCAGCAGCCGACAGGACCCCTACGAGCAGTACTTC
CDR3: CASSRQDPYEQYF

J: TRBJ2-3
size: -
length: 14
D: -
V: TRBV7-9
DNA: TGTGCCAGCAGCTCAGGTGGGGAATCAGATACGCAGTATTTT
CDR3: CASSSGGESDTQYF

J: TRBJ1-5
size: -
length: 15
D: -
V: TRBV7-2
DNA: TGTGCCAGCAGCTTAACAGGGATCGCGGGCCAGCCCCAGCATTTT
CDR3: CASSLTGIAGQPQHF

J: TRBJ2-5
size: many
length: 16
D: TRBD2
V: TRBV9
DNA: TGTGCCAGCAGCGTAGATGGGGCGGGAGAAAAAGAGACCCAGTACTTC
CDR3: CASSVDGAGEKETQYF

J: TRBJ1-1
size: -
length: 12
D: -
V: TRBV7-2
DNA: TGTGCCAGCAGCTTAGCGAGTTATGAAGCTTTCTTT
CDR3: CASSLASYEAFF

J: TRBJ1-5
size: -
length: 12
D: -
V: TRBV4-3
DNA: TGCGCCAGCAGCCAAGGCGATCAGCCCCAGCATTTT
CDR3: CASSQGDQPQHF

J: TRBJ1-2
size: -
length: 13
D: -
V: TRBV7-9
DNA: TGTGCCAGCAGCTTAGGACAGACCTATGGCTACACCTTC
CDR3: CASSLGQTYGYTF

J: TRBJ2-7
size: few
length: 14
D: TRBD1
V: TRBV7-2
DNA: TGTGCCAGCAGCTTCCGGGACAGGGCCTACGAGCAGTACTTC
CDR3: CASSFRDRAYEQYF

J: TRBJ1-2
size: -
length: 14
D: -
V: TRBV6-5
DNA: TGTGCCAGCAGTCACGTAGGGCAGGGGATCGGCTACACCTTC
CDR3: CASSHVGQGIGYTF

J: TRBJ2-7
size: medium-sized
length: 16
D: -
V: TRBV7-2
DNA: TGTGCCAGCAGCTTGACCGCGACCTCGAGCTCCTACGAGCAGTACTTC
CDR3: CASSLTATSSSYEQYF